This T cell receptor beta chain is from a study of T cells in Graves' hyperthyroidism and ophthalmopathy (dated 2019 in TCRdb). Concerning the study at large: Peripheral blood samples were taken at initial diagnosis, before any treatment was given. To identify TCR V-J signatures that set the groups apart, the researchers used a discovery cohort of 100 or so patients, made up of fewer than 50 with Graves' ophthalmopathy and approximately 57 with stable Graves' hyperthyroidism. According to the paper, TCR Vbeta CDR3 sequencing was carried out on over 130 peripheral blood samples, which came from 40 to 45 ophthalmopathy, about 75 hyperthyroidism and 17 progressor patients. The roughly 94 discovery patients were randomly divided into training and test sets at a 7:3 ratio. The study also compared thyroid tissue and blood T-cell repertoires from five or six Graves' hyperthyroidism patients. Prospective prediction of ophthalmopathy was tested in an independent validation cohort consisting of about 20 hyperthyroidism patients and approximately 16 patients who later progressed to ophthalmopathy. Once sampling was done, hyperthyroidism patients were given methimazole at a starting dose of 30 mg daily, whereas ophthalmopathy patients were given high-dose intravenous methylprednisolone.

Broader findings and caveats from the paper: In validation, the model predicted progression to ophthalmopathy a median of approximately 6.6 months before onset, with approximately 68% sensitivity and roughly 77% specificity. Most expanded thyroid clonotypes (frequency above 0.001) were also found in blood, which suggests that blood repertoires may mirror thyroid immune responses. In cross-validation, a model built on a 13 V-J signature told ophthalmopathy apart from stable hyperthyroidism with roughly 87% sensitivity and roughly 83% specificity, and in testing the same model reached 80%/75%. No statistical method was used to set the sample size in advance, and investigators knew the group allocation.

In regard to this clonotype: It lacks a known antigen. Per-base qualities were not stored, and no clone one base away is much larger.

TCR beta CDR3 regions were amplified from RNA transcripts. A first-round RT-PCR of the TCR CDR3 used the HTBI primer set with the Qiagen OneStep RT-PCR kit. Libraries were constructed in a second round of multiplex PCR, after which size selection and purification were carried out. Libraries were sequenced paired-end with 100 bp reads on an Illumina HiSeq2000. On the study's bioinformatics: SOAPnuke was used to process the raw data, with reads discarded if the reads contained adapters or uncalled bases, had a mean Phred below 15, or lacked an exact constant-primer or identifier match. COPE v1.2.5 was used to merge the high-quality paired reads, and each unique nucleotide sequence was defined as a clonotype. Clonotypes were aligned to IMGT TRBV, TRBD and TRBJ reference segments using MiTCR v1.1. The analysis included only V-J combinations with a frequency above 0.0001, which together covered over 98% of the repertoires. A TCS score was defined as the ratio of F50 (clonal expansion) to E x V (chaos), with BLOSUM62-based TCRdist applied between CDR3 peptides within each V-J. Welch's t-statistics and random forest reduced around 510 V-J features to about 12, which were used in a naive Bayes classifier (R e1071). The public reads were quality trimmed at Q25 with fastp and then assembled into clones with MiXCR by TCRdb, keeping productive beta chains. One record per CDR3 amino acid sequence lists the most common genes and DNA. TCRdb's processing, not the study's, gives the V and J calls here. The sample table shows about 560,000 distinct CDR3 sequences, and around 17% are seen once. About 17% of the sample lies in the top ten.

Stable Graves' hyperthyroidism was defined as no progression to ophthalmopathy during 18 months of follow-up. Hyperthyroidism patients were newly diagnosed, had a disease duration of under 2 months, and were aged 18 to 65 years. The study excluded patients with uncontrolled infections, other autoimmune diseases, pregnancy or lactation. Diagnoses relied on clinical symptoms, serum thyroxine and TRAb, thyroid ultrasound and orbital computed tomography. PBMCs were separated from roughly 10 ml of fresh peripheral blood using Ficoll-Paque density gradient centrifugation. Total RNA was extracted with Trizol reagent, and quality was checked on an Agilent 2100 Bioanalyzer. The CDR3 contains 13 residues, cysteine and phenylalanine counted. The sequence is cut down to CDR3 DNA, 39 bases in frame from base 1. The germline V gene sets CDR1 to MNHEY and CDR2 to SVGEGT. Germline trimming: 6 bases from V, 11 bases from J; junction bases outside gene matches: 11.

The chain is encoded by TRBV6-2 or TRBV6-3 joined to TRBJ1-1; TRBD1 aligns with 8 central bases. The sample consisted of blood. This sequence was found in a woman aged 18-30 years with Graves' hyperthyroidism. The nucleotide sequence reads as follows: TGTGCCAGCAGCCTTGGACAGGGAAGTTTCGCTTTCTTT. Its product reads: CASSLGQGSFAFF.